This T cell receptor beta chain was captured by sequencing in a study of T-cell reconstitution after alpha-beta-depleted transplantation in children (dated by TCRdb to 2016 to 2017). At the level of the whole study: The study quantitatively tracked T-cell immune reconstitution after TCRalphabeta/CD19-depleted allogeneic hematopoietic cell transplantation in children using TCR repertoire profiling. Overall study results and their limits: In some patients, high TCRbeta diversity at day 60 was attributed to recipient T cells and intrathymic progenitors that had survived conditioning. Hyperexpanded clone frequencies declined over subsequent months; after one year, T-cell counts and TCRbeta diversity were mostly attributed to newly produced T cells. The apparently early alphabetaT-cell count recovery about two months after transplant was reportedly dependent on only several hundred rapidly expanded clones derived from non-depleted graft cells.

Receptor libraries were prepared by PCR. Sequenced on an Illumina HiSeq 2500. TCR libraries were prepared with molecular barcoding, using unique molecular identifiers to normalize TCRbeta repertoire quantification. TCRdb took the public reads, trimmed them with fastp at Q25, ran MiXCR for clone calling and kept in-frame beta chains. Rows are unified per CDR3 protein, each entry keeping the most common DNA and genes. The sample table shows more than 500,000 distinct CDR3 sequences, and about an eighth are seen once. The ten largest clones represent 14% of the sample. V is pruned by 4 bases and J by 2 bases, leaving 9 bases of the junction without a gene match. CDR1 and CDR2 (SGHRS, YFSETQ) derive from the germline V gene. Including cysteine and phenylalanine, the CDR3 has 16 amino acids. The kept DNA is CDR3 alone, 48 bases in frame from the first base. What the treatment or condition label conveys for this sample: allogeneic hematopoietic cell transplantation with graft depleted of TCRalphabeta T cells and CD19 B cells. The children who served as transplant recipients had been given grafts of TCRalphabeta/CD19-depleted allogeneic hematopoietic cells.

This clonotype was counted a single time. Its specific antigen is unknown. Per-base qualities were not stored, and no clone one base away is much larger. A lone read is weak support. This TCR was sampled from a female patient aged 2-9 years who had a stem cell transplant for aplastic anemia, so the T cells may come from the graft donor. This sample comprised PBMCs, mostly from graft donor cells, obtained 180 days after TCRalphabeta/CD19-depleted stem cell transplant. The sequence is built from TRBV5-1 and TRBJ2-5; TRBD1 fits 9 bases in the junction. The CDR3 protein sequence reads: CASSPNQGQGQETQYF. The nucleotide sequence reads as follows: TGCGCCAGCAGCCCCAACCAAGGACAGGGGCAAGAGACCCAGTACTTC.